This is a list of T cell receptor beta chains from one sample in a study of naive and memory T cell subsets. A single record per CDR3 protein comes from TCRdb applying MiXCR to the UMI-ligation and nested PCR reads. The repertoire holds about 100,000 distinct CDR3 sequences, around 15% seen once, with 2.8% in the top ten. The sample was naive CD8+ T cells from blood. All receptors derive from a human donor in good health. Both conserved end residues are part of each CDR3. A D gene is named only where the DNA matches it firmly. Rows give clone size only sometimes, using once, few, many, or a class for an expanded clone.

CDR3,DNA,size,D,length,V,J
CASSPPPGTVNSPLHF,TGTGCCAGCTCACCTCCTCCCGGGACAGTTAATTCACCCCTCCACTTT,few,TRBD1,16,TRBV18,TRBJ1-6
CATSDARGLADEQYF,TGTGCCACCAGCGACGCCCGGGGACTAGCCGACGAGCAGTACTTC,.,TRBD2,15,TRBV15,TRBJ2-7
CSATKGENRGKTQYF,TGCAGTGCTACAAAGGGGGAGAACAGGGGCAAGACCCAGTACTTC,.,TRBD1,15,TRBV20-1,TRBJ2-5
CSVSKTDPTYEQYF,TGCAGCGTTTCCAAGACCGACCCTACCTACGAGCAGTACTTC,.,.,14,TRBV29-1,TRBJ2-7
CASSASALTDTQYF,TGCGCCAGCAGCGCTTCGGCACTCACAGATACGCAGTATTTT,.,.,14,TRBV4-1,TRBJ2-3
CSAIGGGSYEQYF,TGCAGTGCTATCGGCGGGGGGTCCTACGAGCAGTACTTC,many,TRBD2,13,TRBV20-1,TRBJ2-7
CASSSGPGQVGYEQYF,TGTGCCAGCAGTTCGGGCCCGGGACAGGTGGGGTACGAGCAGTACTTC,many,TRBD1,16,TRBV28,TRBJ2-7
CASSQSTGDQPQHF,TGTGCCAGCAGCCAATCCACGGGGGATCAGCCCCAGCATTTT,many,.,14,TRBV4-2,TRBJ1-5
CASRQGDNSPLHF,TGCGCCAGCAGACAGGGAGATAATTCACCCCTCCACTTT,.,.,13,TRBV4-3,TRBJ1-6
CSARDLRGAAYEQYF,TGCAGTGCTAGAGATTTGCGGGGCGCGGCCTACGAGCAGTACTTC,.,.,15,TRBV20-1,TRBJ2-7
CASTQEYTGRRGETQYF,TGTGCCAGCACCCAAGAGTATACGGGGCGGCGGGGGGAGACCCAGTACTTC,.,TRBD2,17,TRBV12-3/TRBV12-4,TRBJ2-5
CASSPLAGIAGNTIYF,TGTGCCAGCAGCCCCCTGGCAGGGATAGCTGGAAACACCATATATTTT,.,.,16,TRBV7-9,TRBJ1-3
CASSKDLAYEQYF,TGTGCCAGCAGCAAAGATCTAGCCTACGAGCAGTACTTC,few,.,13,TRBV21-1,TRBJ2-7
CASSEEAYGLAGVETQYF,TGTGCCAGCAGTGAAGAGGCTTACGGACTAGCGGGAGTAGAGACCCAGTACTTC,few,TRBD2,18,TRBV2,TRBJ2-5
CASSSPGGTGEGSNQPQHF,TGTGCCAGCAGCTCCCCCGGGGGTACAGGCGAAGGTAGCAATCAGCCCCAGCATTTT,.,.,19,TRBV7-9,TRBJ1-5
CASSVGPDTQYF,TGTGCCAGCAGCGTAGGTCCAGATACGCAGTATTTT,.,.,12,TRBV9,TRBJ2-3